These 15 T cell receptor beta chains were sequenced from one sample in a study of OX40 agonist ivuxolimab in advanced cancers. Profiling relied on immunoSEQ multiplex PCR, and the TCRdb table lists in-frame clones only, not all of them. The sample consists of around 80,000 clones, about 88% of them appearing once. The source material was CD4+ or CD8+ T cells sorted from blood, sampled in a trial of the OX40 agonist ivuxolimab. Every receptor here comes from an adult with an advanced solid tumor such as melanoma, head and neck, liver or kidney cancer.

The rearrangement links TRBV28 to TRBJ1-1, with 7 bases matching TRBD1. CDR1 and CDR2 from the germline V gene are MDHEN and SYDVKM. The CDR3 sequence is 13 residues long. J was trimmed by 4 bases and V by 8 bases; bases with no gene match: 7. CDR3 sequence: CASGPTGITEAFF. CDR3 nucleotides: TGTGCCAGCGGACCGACAGGGATCACTGAAGCTTTCTTT.

The rearrangement uses TRBV29-1 and TRBJ2-3, with 8 bases fitting TRBD2. Germline V gene sequence: CDR1 SQVTM, CDR2 ANQGSEA. The ends lost 6 bases at V and 4 bases at J; junction bases unmatched: 9. This CDR3 is 14 amino acids long. The CDR3 nucleotides read TGCAGCGTAAGACCGGGGGGGGGACCAGATACGCAGTATTTT. Translation gives CSVRPGGGPDTQYF.

The rearrangement uses TRBV28 and TRBJ2-1, with D unresolved. The CDR3 extends over 11 amino acids. CDR1 is MDHEN and CDR2 is SYDVKM in the germline V gene. V lost 7 bases, J lost 11 bases, and 12 bases lay in between. CDR3 DNA: TGTGCCAGCACTTTTACAATGAAGCAGTTCTTC. Its protein product is CASTFTMKQFF. Looking up the rest from reference TRBV28 and TRBJ2-1 gives the full variable domain: DVKVTQSSRYLVKRTGEKVFLECVQDMDHENMFWYRQDPGLGLRLIYFSYDVKMKEKGDIPEGYSVSREKKERFSLILESASTNQTSMYLCASTFTMKQFFGPGTRLTVL.

This chain connects TRBV7-2 to TRBJ1-1; D remains unclear. CDR1 and CDR2 from the germline V gene are SGHTA and FQGNSA. Trimming shortened V by 5 bases and J by 4 bases, and 17 bases separated the two germline ends. There are 15 residues in the CDR3. CDR3 DNA sequence: TGTGCCAGCAGCATCAGTAGGACTAGGACCACTGAAGCTTTCTTT. Its translation is CASSISRTRTTEAFF.

CDR3 protein: CASRKGRGPSGNTIYF. DNA for the CDR3: TGTGCCAGCCGGAAGGGAAGGGGGCCCTCTGGAAACACCATATATTTT. This chain links TRBV19 with TRBJ1-3; 7 positions agree with TRBD1. V gave up 9 bases and J gave up 0 bases; unmatched junction bases: 11. Germline CDR1 reads LNHDA; CDR2 reads SQIVND (reference sequence). The CDR3 runs to 16 residues.

This chain links TRBV19 with TRBJ2-1; tentatively, D is TRBD2 (5 bases). This CDR3 spans 14 amino acids. Trimming took off 10 bases at V and 5 bases at J, with 18 bases between the two ends. Germline-derived CDR1 and CDR2 are LNHDA and SQIVND (reference sequence). The CDR3 reads CATNPGYPNNEQFF. The DNA for the CDR3 is TGTGCCACCAACCCGGGATACCCTAACAATGAGCAGTTCTTC.

This chain uses TRBV6-5 with TRBJ2-2; D possibly matches TRBD1 or TRBD2 (5 bases each). V dropped 6 bases and J dropped 3 bases, with 14 bases sitting between them. The CDR3 is 15 amino acids. Germline CDR1 is MNHEY and CDR2 is SVGAGI. The CDR3 spells CASRPPGRDTGELFF. CDR3 nucleotides: TGTGCCAGCAGACCCCCGGGACGAGACACCGGGGAGCTGTTTTTT.

The chain employs TRBV9 and TRBJ2-1, with 9 bases identical to TRBD2. The length of the CDR3 is 15 residues. Germline trimming cut 4 bases from V and 4 bases from J; bases unmatched to any gene: 6. The germline V gene encodes CDR1 SGDLS and CDR2 YYNGEE. The CDR3 bases are TGTGCCAGCAGCCCCCGGACTAGCGTATACAATGAGCAGTTCTTC. Residues: CASSPRTSVYNEQFF. Drawing the rest from reference TRBV9 and TRBJ2-1, the complete variable domain is DSGVTQTPKHLITATGQRVTLRCSPRSGDLSVYWYQQSLDQGLQFLIQYYNGEERAKGNILERFSAQQFPDLHSELNLSSLELGDSALYFCASSPRTSVYNEQFFGPGTRLTVL.

The chain recombines TRBV2 with TRBJ2-1; D remains unclear. The V and J ends lost 6 bases and 15 bases respectively, with 18 bases between them. CDR1 is SNHLY, CDR2 FYNNEI, per germline. The CDR3 has 12 amino acids. DNA of the CDR3: TGTGCCAGCAGCACCTCGGGCCCCCAGCCGTTCTTC. This translates into CASSTSGPQPFF.

This chain connects TRBV6-6 to TRBJ1-5; weak D call: TRBD1 (6 bases). Germline values: CDR1 MNHNY, CDR2 SVGAGI (reference sequence). V was pared by 6 bases and J by 6 bases, with 12 bases between. The CDR3 loop spans 13 amino acids. The CDR3: CASRSGDSQPQHF. CDR3 bases: TGTGCCAGCAGATCAGGGGACTCTCAGCCCCAGCATTTT.

This clone was seen a few times. This chain joins TRBV7-9 and TRBJ2-7; weak D call: TRBD2 (5 bases). Germline CDR1 and CDR2: SEHNR and FQNEAQ (reference sequence). Deletions cut 5 bases from V and 3 bases from J, with 11 bases between. The CDR3 loop spans 13 amino acids. The CDR3 DNA reads as TGTGCCAGCAGCCCACGCCGGGACTACGAGCAGTACTTC. Translating it yields CASSPRRDYEQYF.

The gene calls are TRBV7-9 and TRBJ2-5; D gene uncertain. V was shortened by 2 bases and J by 4 bases, with 11 bases between the two germline ends. Germline CDR1 reads SEHNR; CDR2 reads FQNEAQ (reference sequence). This CDR3 spans 14 amino acids. In DNA, the CDR3 is TGTGCCAGCAGCTTATTAGGCAGACCAGAGACCCAGTACTTC. Protein product: CASSLLGRPETQYF.

V usage is TRBV6-6 and J usage is TRBJ2-1; no firm D call. The germline V gene has CDR1 MNHNY and CDR2 SVGAGI (reference sequence). The CDR3 sequence is 13 residues long. V gave up 7 bases and J gave up 0 bases, with 7 bases separating them. The CDR3 DNA reads TGTGCCAGCAAATTGAGCTCCTACAATGAGCAGTTCTTC. Translation: CASKLSSYNEQFF.

The V gene is TRBV27, the J gene TRBJ2-7; the D gene is possibly TRBD2 (6 bases). Trimming shortened V by 4 bases and J by 4 bases, and 14 bases separated the two germline ends. Germline-derived CDR1 and CDR2 are MNHEY and SMNVEV (reference sequence). This CDR3 region has 14 residues. CDR3 sequence (DNA): TGTGCCAGCAGTTCGGTCCGGGAGTCTTACGAGCAGTACTTC. Translated, it gives CASSSVRESYEQYF.

J is TRBJ2-2 and V is TRBV7-3; unclear D gene. Per germline, CDR1 SGHTA and CDR2 FQGTGA. V lost 1 base and J 3 bases, leaving 6 bases between the germline ends. The CDR3 is 14 amino acids. The CDR3 nucleotides read TGTGCCAGCAGCTTAAAGGATGACACCGGGGAGCTGTTTTTT. As protein: CASSLKDDTGELFF.